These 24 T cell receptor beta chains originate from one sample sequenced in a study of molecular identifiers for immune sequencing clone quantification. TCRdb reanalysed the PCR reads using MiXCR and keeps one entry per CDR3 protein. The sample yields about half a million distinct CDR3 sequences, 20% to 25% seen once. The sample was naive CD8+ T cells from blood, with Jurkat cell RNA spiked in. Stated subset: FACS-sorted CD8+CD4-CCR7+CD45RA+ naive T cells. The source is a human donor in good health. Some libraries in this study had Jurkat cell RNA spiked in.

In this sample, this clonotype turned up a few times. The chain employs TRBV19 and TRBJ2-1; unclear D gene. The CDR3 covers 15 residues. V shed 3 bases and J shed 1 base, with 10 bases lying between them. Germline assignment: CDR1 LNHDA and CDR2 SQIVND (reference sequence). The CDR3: CASSIRQPSYNEQFF. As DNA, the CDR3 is TGTGCCAGTAGTATCCGGCAGCCTTCCTACAATGAGCAGTTCTTC.

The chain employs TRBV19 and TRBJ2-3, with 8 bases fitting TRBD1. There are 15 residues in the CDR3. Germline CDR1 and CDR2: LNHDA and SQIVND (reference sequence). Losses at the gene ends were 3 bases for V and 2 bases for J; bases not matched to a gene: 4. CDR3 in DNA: TGTGCCAGTAGTATCGGGACAGGTTTCACAGATACGCAGTATTTT. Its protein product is CASSIGTGFTDTQYF.

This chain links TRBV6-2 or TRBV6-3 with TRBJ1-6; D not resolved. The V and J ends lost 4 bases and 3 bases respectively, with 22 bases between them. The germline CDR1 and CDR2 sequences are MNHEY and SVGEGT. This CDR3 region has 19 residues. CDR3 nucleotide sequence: TGTGCCAGCAGTTTCCAACCTTTTGCGGCAGACCACTATAATTCACCCCTCCACTTT. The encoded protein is CASSFQPFAADHYNSPLHF.

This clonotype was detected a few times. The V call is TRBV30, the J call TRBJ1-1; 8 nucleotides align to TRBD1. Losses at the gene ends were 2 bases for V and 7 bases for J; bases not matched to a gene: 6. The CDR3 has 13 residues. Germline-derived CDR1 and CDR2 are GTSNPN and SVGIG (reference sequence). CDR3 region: CAWSRDRGLEAFF. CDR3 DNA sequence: TGTGCCTGGAGTCGAGACAGGGGACTTGAAGCTTTCTTT.

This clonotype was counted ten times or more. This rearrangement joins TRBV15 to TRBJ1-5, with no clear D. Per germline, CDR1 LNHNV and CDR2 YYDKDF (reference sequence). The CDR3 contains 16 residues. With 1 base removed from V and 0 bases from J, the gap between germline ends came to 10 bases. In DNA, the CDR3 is TGTGCCACCAGCAGAGCGCGGCCTTATAGCAATCAGCCCCAGCATTTT. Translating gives CATSRARPYSNQPQHF.

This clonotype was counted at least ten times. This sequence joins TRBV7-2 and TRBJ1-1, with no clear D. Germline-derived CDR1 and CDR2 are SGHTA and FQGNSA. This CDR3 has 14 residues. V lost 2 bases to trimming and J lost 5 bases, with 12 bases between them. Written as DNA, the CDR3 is TGTGCCAGCAGCTTAAGTCCGGATGGGACTGAAGCTTTCTTT. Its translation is CASSLSPDGTEAFF. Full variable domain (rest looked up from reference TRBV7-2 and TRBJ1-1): GAGVSQSPSNKVTEKGKDVELRCDPISGHTALYWYRQSLGQGLEFLIYFQGNSAPDKSGLPSDRFSAERTGGSVSTLTIQRTQQEDSAVYLCASSLSPDGTEAFFGQGTRLTVV.

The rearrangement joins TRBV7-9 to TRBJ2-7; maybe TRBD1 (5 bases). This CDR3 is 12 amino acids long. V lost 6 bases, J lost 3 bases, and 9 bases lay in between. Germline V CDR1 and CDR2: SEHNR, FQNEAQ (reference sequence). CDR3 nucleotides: TGTGCCAGCAGTACGACAGTCTACGAGCAGTACTTC. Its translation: CASSTTVYEQYF.

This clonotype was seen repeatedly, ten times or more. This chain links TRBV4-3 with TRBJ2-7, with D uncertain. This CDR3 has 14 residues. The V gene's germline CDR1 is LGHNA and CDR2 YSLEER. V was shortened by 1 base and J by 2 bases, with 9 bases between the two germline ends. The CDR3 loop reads CASSQGSQTYEQYF. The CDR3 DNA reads TGCGCCAGCAGCCAAGGGAGCCAGACCTACGAGCAGTACTTC.

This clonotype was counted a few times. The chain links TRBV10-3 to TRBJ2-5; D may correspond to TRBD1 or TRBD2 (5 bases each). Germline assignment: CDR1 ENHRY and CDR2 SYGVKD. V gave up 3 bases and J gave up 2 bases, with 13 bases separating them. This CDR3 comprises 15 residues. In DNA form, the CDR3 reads TGTGCCATCAGTGATTGGGGGATGGCGCAAGAGACCCAGTACTTC. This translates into CAISDWGMAQETQYF.

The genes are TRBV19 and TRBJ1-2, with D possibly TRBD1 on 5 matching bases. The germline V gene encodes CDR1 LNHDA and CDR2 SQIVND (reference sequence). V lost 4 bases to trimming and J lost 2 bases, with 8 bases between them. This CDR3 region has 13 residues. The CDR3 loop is CASSTWDNYGYTF. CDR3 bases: TGTGCCAGTAGTACTTGGGACAACTATGGCTACACCTTC.

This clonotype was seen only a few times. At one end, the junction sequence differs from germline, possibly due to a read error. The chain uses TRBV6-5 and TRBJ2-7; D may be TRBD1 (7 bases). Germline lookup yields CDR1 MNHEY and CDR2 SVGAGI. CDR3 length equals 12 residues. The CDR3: CASSYDRDSLTF. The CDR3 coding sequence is TGTGCCAGCAGTTACGACAGGGACTCACTTACCTTC.

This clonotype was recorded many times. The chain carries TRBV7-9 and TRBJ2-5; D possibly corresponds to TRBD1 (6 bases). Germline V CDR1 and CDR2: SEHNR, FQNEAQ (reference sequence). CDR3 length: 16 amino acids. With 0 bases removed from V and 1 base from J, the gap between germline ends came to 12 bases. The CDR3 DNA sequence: TGTGCCAGCAGCTTAGCTCCTAGGGGGACCCAAGAGACCCAGTACTTC. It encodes CASSLAPRGTQETQYF. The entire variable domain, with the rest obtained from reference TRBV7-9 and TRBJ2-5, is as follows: DTGVSQNPRHKITKRGQNVTFRCDPISEHNRLYWYRQTLGQGPEFLTYFQNEAQLEKSRLLSDRFSAERPKGSFSTLEIQRTEQGDSAMYLCASSLAPRGTQETQYFGPGTRLLVL.

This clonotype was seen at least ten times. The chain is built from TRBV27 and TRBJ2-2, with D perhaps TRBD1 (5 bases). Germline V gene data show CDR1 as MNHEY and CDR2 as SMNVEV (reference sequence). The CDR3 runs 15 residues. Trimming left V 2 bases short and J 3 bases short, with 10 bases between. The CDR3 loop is CASSLGAGDTGELFF. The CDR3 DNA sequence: TGTGCCAGCAGTTTAGGGGCAGGAGACACCGGGGAGCTGTTTTTT.

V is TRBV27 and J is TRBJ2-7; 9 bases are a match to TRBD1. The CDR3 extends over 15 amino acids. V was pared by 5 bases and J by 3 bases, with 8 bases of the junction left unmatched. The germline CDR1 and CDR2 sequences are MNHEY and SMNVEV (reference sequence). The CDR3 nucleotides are TGTGCCAGCAGTCTTACGACAGGGGGGAGCTACGAGCAGTACTTC. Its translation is CASSLTTGGSYEQYF.

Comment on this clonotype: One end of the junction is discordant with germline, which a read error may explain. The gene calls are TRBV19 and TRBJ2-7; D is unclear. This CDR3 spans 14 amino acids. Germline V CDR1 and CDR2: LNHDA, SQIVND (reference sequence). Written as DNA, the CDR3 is TGTGCCAGTAGTATGCAGGCAGCAATAGTAGAGCAGCACTTC. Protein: CASSMQAAIVEQHF.

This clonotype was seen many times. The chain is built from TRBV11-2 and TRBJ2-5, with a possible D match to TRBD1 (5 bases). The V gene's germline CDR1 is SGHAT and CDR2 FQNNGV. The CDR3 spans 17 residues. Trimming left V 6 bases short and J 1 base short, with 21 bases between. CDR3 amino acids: CASSKGAGIALQETQYF. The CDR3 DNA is TGTGCCAGCAGTAAAGGGGCAGGGATCGCTCTCCAAGAGACCCAGTACTTC. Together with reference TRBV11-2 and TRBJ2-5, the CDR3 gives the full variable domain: EAGVAQSPRYKIIEKRQSVAFWCNPISGHATLYWYQQILGQGPKLLIQFQNNGVVDDSQLPKDRFSAERLKGVDSTLKIQPAKLEDSAVYLCASSKGAGIALQETQYFGPGTRLLVL.

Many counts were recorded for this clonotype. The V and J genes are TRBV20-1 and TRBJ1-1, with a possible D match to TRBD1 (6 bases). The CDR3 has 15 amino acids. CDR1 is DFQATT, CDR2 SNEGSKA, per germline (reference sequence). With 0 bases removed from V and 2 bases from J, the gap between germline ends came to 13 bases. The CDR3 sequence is CSAREPGAVNTEAFF. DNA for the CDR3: TGCAGTGCTAGAGAACCGGGGGCGGTAAACACTGAAGCTTTCTTT.

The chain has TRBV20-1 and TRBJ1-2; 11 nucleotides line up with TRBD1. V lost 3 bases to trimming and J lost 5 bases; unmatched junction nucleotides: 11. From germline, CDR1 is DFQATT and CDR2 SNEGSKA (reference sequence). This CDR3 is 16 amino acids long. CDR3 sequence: CSARSSRTGGAYGYTF. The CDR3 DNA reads TGCAGTGCTAGGTCATCGAGGACAGGGGGCGCGTATGGCTACACCTTC.

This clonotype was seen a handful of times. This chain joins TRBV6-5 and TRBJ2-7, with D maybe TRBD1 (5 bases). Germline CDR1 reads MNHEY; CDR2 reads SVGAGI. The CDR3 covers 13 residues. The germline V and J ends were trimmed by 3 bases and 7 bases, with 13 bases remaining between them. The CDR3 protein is CASSYGQIGEQYF. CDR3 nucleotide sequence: TGTGCCAGCAGTTATGGACAAATCGGGGAGCAGTACTTC.

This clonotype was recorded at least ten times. The CDR3 is CASSFLAESSDTQYF. For the CDR3, the DNA is TGTGCCAGCAGCTTTCTAGCGGAAAGTTCAGATACGCAGTATTTT. The chain has TRBV7-9 and TRBJ2-3; 7 bases agree with TRBD2. The CDR3 runs to 15 residues. Trimming at V came to 3 bases and at J to 4 bases, leaving 7 bases not matched to a gene. Germline CDR1 SEHNR, CDR2 FQNEAQ (reference sequence).

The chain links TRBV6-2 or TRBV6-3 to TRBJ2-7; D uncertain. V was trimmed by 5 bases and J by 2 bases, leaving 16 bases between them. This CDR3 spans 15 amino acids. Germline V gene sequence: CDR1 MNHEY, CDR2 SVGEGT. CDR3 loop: CASSLVPPDPYEQYF. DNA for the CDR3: TGTGCCAGCAGTCTCGTGCCGCCCGACCCCTACGAGCAGTACTTC.

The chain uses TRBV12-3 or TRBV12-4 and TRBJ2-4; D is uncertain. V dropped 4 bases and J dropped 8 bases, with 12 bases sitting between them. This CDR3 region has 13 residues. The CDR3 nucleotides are TGTGCCAGCAGTTCTGCAGGACGGGACATTCAGTACTTC. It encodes CASSSAGRDIQYF.

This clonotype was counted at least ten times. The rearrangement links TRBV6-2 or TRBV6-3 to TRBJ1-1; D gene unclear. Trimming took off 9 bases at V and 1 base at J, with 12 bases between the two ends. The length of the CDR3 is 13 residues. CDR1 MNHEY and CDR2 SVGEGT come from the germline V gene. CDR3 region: CASIRRENTEAFF. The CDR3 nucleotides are TGTGCCAGTATCAGGAGAGAGAACACTGAAGCTTTCTTT.

CDR3 amino acids: CASSQDPRLAGGPSSTQYF. For the CDR3, the DNA is TGTGCCAGCAGCCAAGATCCCCGACTAGCGGGGGGGCCCTCTTCTACGCAGTATTTT. This rearrangement joins TRBV14 to TRBJ2-3; 14 bases line up with TRBD2. The V gene end was trimmed by 0 bases and the J gene end by 8 bases; junction bases not matched to a gene: 13. Germline V lookup: CDR1 SGHDN, CDR2 FVKESK. This CDR3 contains 19 residues. The whole variable domain, filled in from reference TRBV14 and TRBJ2-3, reads EAGVTQFPSHSVIEKGQTVTLRCDPISGHDNLYWYRRVMGKEIKFLLHFVKESKQDESGMPNNRFLAERTGGTYSTLKVQPAELEDSGVYFCASSQDPRLAGGPSSTQYFGPGTRLTVL.